Presented here are 32 T cell receptor beta chains from one specimen sequenced in a study of shared clonotypes between healthy human individuals. Data came from immunoSEQ multiplex PCR; TCRdb stores just in-frame clones and leaves some out. The sample lists approximately 2.3 million clones; about 92% were seen once. Sequencing was carried out using naive CD4+ T cells from PBMCs. Stated subset: CD45RA+ positively selected. These receptors were obtained from a young man in good health. Some clones in this sample may be carry-over from other donors' samples.

The chain recombines TRBV7-9 with TRBJ2-7; D may be TRBD1 or TRBD2 (5 bases each). Germline V gene sequence: CDR1 SEHNR, CDR2 FQNEAQ (reference sequence). Deletions cut 3 bases from V and 6 bases from J, with 12 bases between. This CDR3 spans 13 amino acids. In DNA, the CDR3 is TGTGCCAGCAGCTTGAGGGGAAGGGGCGAGCAGTACTTC. It codes for CASSLRGRGEQYF.

In its sample, this clone was seen once. The CDR3 reads CASSFRIRGASTSTDTQYF. The CDR3 region has the DNA TGTGCCAGCAGCTTTCGGATAAGGGGGGCGAGCACTAGCACAGATACGCAGTATTTT. The V gene is TRBV5-5, the J gene TRBJ2-3; D tentatively reads TRBD1 or TRBD2 (6 bases each). This CDR3 is 19 amino acids long. Germline V gives CDR1 SGHKS, CDR2 YYEKEE (reference sequence). Trimming removed 2 bases from V and 0 bases from J, with 22 bases in between.

This sequence joins TRBV14 and TRBJ2-1; 10 bases are a match to TRBD2. V lost 1 base and J lost 8; bases outside the gene matches: 11. This CDR3 comprises 17 residues. From germline, CDR1 is SGHDN and CDR2 FVKESK. The CDR3 DNA reads TGTGCCAGCAGCCAAGGTTCAGGGACTAGCGCTATGTATGAGCAGTTCTTC. As protein: CASSQGSGTSAMYEQFF.

V is TRBV14 and J is TRBJ2-5, with 9 bases aligning to TRBD1. CDR3 length: 15 residues. With V trimmed by 3 bases and J by 1 base, 3 bases remained unmatched. Germline V CDR1 and CDR2: SGHDN, FVKESK. CDR3 loop: CASSHKGQGQETQYF. The DNA of the CDR3 is TGTGCCAGCAGCCATAAGGGACAGGGCCAAGAGACCCAGTACTTC.

The chain has TRBV18 and TRBJ1-5; 8 bases align to TRBD1. This CDR3 contains 14 residues. Per germline, CDR1 KGHSH and CDR2 LQKENI. The V segment lost 3 bases and the J segment 5 bases; nucleotides outside the gene matches: 3. CDR3 coding DNA: TGTGCCAGCTCACCGACAGGGGCTGATCAGCCCCAGCATTTT. Amino acid sequence: CASSPTGADQPQHF.

Comments on this clone: Other DNA variants within this sample encode the same CDR3. The chain recombines TRBV9 with TRBJ1-2; no definite D call. V was cut by 0 bases and J by 0 bases, with 6 bases left in between. The germline V gene has CDR1 SGDLS and CDR2 YYNGEE. This CDR3 is built from 14 residues. CDR3 coding DNA: TGTGCCAGCAGCGTAGCCTCAGCTAACTATGGCTACACCTTC. Residues: CASSVASANYGYTF.

For this clone: The same CDR3 arises from other DNA sequences in this sample as well. The V gene is TRBV10-3, the J gene TRBJ2-3, with TRBD2 matching 8 bases. Germline-derived CDR1 and CDR2 are ENHRY and SYGVKD. The trim removed 5 bases at V and 3 bases at J, leaving 4 bases unmatched. CDR3 length equals 14 residues. The chain's CDR3 is CAISPGGTTDTQYF. The CDR3 nucleotides are TGTGCCATCAGTCCGGGAGGGACGACAGATACGCAGTATTTT.

V usage is TRBV5-6 and J usage is TRBJ1-3; no reliable D call. CDR1 and CDR2 from the germline V gene are SGHDT and YYEEEE. The CDR3 runs 15 residues. V was trimmed by 2 bases and J by 3 bases, leaving 12 bases between them. CDR3 sequence: CASSFGAGGGNTIYF. CDR3 nucleotide sequence: TGTGCCAGCAGCTTTGGCGCCGGCGGTGGAAACACCATATATTTT.

The V and J genes are TRBV11-3 and TRBJ2-5; D remains ambiguous. V was clipped by 4 bases and J by 5 bases, with 11 bases between them. The germline CDR1 and CDR2 sequences are SGHNT and YENEEA. This CDR3 has 13 amino acids. CDR3 in amino acids: CASSSRLLETQYF. CDR3 nucleotides: TGTGCCAGCAGCTCGCGCCTTTTGGAGACCCAGTACTTC.

The V gene is TRBV15, the J gene TRBJ2-6; D gene uncertain. Trimming took 0 bases from V and 3 from J, leaving 6 bases between them. The CDR3 has 15 residues. CDR1 and CDR2 from the germline V gene are LNHNV and YYDKDF (reference sequence). The CDR3 DNA reads as TGTGCCACCAGCAGAGAGGGCGGTGGGGCCAACGTCCTGACTTTC. Translated, it gives CATSREGGGANVLTF.

J is TRBJ2-1 and V is TRBV6-5; a possible D gene is TRBD2 (6 bases). Trimming took off 4 bases at V and 6 bases at J, with 19 bases between the two ends. The CDR3 covers 16 residues. Germline CDR1 and CDR2: MNHEY and SVGAGI. CDR3 nucleotides: TGTGCCAGCAGTTTAACCACCGGGACTTTATTCAATGAGCAGTTCTTC. Translating gives CASSLTTGTLFNEQFF.

The chain joins TRBV5-6 to TRBJ2-3; perhaps D is TRBD1 or TRBD2 (5 bases each). Trimming took off 3 bases at V and 1 base at J, with 15 bases between the two ends. The length of the CDR3 is 16 residues. Germline-derived CDR1 and CDR2 are SGHDT and YYEEEE. The CDR3 spells CASSSSGDVGTDTQYF. In nucleotides, the CDR3 is TGTGCCAGCAGCTCCTCTGGGGACGTAGGCACAGATACGCAGTATTTT.

Written as DNA, the CDR3 is TGTGCCAGCACAGAACTCTCTTGGGATGGTGGCTACACCTTC. Its protein is CASTELSWDGGYTF. V usage is TRBV7-9 and J usage is TRBJ1-2; unclear D gene. Germline loops: CDR1 SEHNR, CDR2 FQNEAQ (reference sequence). There are 14 residues in the CDR3. V was pared by 7 bases and J by 7 bases, with 19 bases between.

This rearrangement joins TRBV7-2 to TRBJ1-1; D is ambiguous. Trimming took off 2 bases at V and 3 bases at J, with 7 bases between the two ends. This CDR3 spans 13 amino acids. The V gene's germline CDR1 is SGHTA and CDR2 FQGNSA. This chain's CDR3 is CASSLNLDTEAFF. Written as DNA, the CDR3 is TGTGCCAGCAGCTTAAACTTGGACACTGAAGCTTTCTTT.

This clone appeared once. J is TRBJ2-7 and V is TRBV5-1, with 8 bases aligning to TRBD2. The CDR3 is 16 amino acids. The V segment lost 6 bases and the J segment 1 base; nucleotides outside the gene matches: 12. In germline, CDR1 is SGHRS, CDR2 YFSETQ. The CDR3 DNA sequence: TGCGCCAGCAACTCCTCAAGCGGGAGAGTTTCCTACGAGCAGTACTTC. As protein: CASNSSSGRVSYEQYF.

This chain connects TRBV5-1 to TRBJ2-5; 8 bases align to TRBD1. The CDR3 contains 13 residues. Trimming at V came to 5 bases and at J to 5 bases, leaving 5 bases not matched to a gene. Looked up from germline, CDR1 is SGHRS and CDR2 is YFSETQ. The CDR3 DNA follows: TGCGCCAGCAGAAAACAGGGGGTGGAGACCCAGTACTTC. Amino acid sequence: CASRKQGVETQYF.

The genes are TRBV6-1 and TRBJ1-1; TRBD1 aligns across 8 bases. This CDR3 is 13 amino acids long. Germline CDR1 and CDR2: MNHNS and SASEGT. The junction had 9 bases not matched to a gene; V was cut back by 6 bases and J by 9 bases. The CDR3 loop reads CASREDREGQAFF. CDR3 coding DNA: TGTGCCAGCAGGGAGGACAGGGAGGGCCAAGCTTTCTTT.

This clone has a single count. The rearrangement uses TRBV2 and TRBJ2-1; perhaps TRBD1 as D (6 bases). Trimming stripped 8 bases from V and 4 bases from J, with 15 bases between. Per the germline V gene, CDR1 is SNHLY and CDR2 is FYNNEI. This CDR3 contains 14 residues. Written as DNA, the CDR3 is TGTGCCAGCCTTCCCGGGACAAGTTACAATGAGCAGTTCTTC. The encoded protein is CASLPGTSYNEQFF.

Only one count was recorded for this clone. J is TRBJ2-5 and V is TRBV27; D gene uncertain. In germline, CDR1 is MNHEY, CDR2 SMNVEV (reference sequence). There are 14 residues in the CDR3. The V and J ends lost 1 base and 3 bases respectively, with 9 bases between them. CDR3 coding DNA: TGTGCCAGCAGTTTATTAGGTTCGGAAGAGACCCAGTACTTC. It specifies CASSLLGSEETQYF.

The rearrangement joins TRBV5-1 to TRBJ2-7, with TRBD2 identical over 8 bases. Germline CDR1 reads SGHRS; CDR2 reads YFSETQ. With V trimmed by 3 bases and J by 0 bases, 5 bases remained unmatched. The CDR3 runs to 15 residues. CDR3 region: CASSSGGSSSYEQYF. CDR3 bases: TGCGCCAGCAGCTCGGGGGGGTCCAGCTCCTACGAGCAGTACTTC.

This clone was seen once. This chain joins TRBV9 and TRBJ2-3; D may be TRBD1 or TRBD2 (6 bases each). CDR1 and CDR2 (germline): SGDLS, YYNGEE. The V and J ends lost 2 bases and 8 bases respectively, with 18 bases between them. This CDR3 comprises 15 residues. CDR3 amino acids: CASSVSPEGGVTQYF. The CDR3 DNA is TGTGCCAGCAGCGTTTCCCCGGAGGGGGGCGTTACGCAGTATTTT.

J is TRBJ2-1 and V is TRBV5-1; 8 bases match TRBD2. Germline loops: CDR1 SGHRS, CDR2 YFSETQ. There are 15 residues in the CDR3. Losses at the gene ends were 4 bases for V and 8 bases for J; bases not matched to a gene: 11. CDR3 coding DNA: TGCGCCAGCAGCCCCATAGCGGGAAAATCAGATGAGCAGTTCTTC. This encodes CASSPIAGKSDEQFF.

V and J are TRBV28 and TRBJ1-5; the match to TRBD1 covers 8 bases. This CDR3 contains 15 residues. CDR1 and CDR2 (germline): MDHEN, SYDVKM. V dropped 3 bases and J dropped 6; count of bases not matched to a gene: 7. The CDR3 spells CASSLRDRTTQPQHF. Here the CDR3 DNA reads TGTGCCAGCAGTTTGAGGGACAGGACCACTCAGCCCCAGCATTTT.

V and J are TRBV7-3 and TRBJ2-3, with TRBD2 identical over 9 bases. V lost 3 bases, J lost 6 bases, and 4 bases stayed unmatched. Germline V gene lookup returns CDR1 SGHTA and CDR2 FQGTGA. The length of the CDR3 is 14 residues. The CDR3 region is CASSLGLALDTQYF. Here the CDR3 DNA reads TGTGCCAGCAGCTTGGGACTAGCTTTGGATACGCAGTATTTT.

The chain joins TRBV30 to TRBJ1-2, with D tentatively TRBD1 (6 bases). Trimming pared 7 bases from V and 6 bases from J, leaving 12 bases between. The CDR3 extends over 11 amino acids. In germline, CDR1 is GTSNPN, CDR2 SVGIG (reference sequence). CDR3 in amino acids: CASRAGDGYTF. The CDR3 DNA reads TGTGCCTCCCGGGCAGGGGATGGCTACACCTTC.

V usage is TRBV5-1 and J usage is TRBJ2-3; the match to TRBD2 covers 9 bases. The CDR3 is 16 residues long. J was trimmed by 2 bases and V by 4 bases; bases with no gene match: 8. Per germline, CDR1 SGHRS and CDR2 YFSETQ. CDR3 sequence reads: CASSLGGGDSTDTQYF. The CDR3 DNA follows: TGCGCCAGCAGCCTGGGCGGGGGGGATTCCACAGATACGCAGTATTTT.

J is TRBJ1-5 and V is TRBV29-1, with 8 nucleotides matching TRBD1. V gave up 7 bases and J gave up 3 bases; unmatched junction bases: 5. Looked up from germline, CDR1 is SQVTM and CDR2 is ANQGSEA. The length of the CDR3 is 13 residues. This CDR3 is CSARTGPNQPQHF. The CDR3 coding sequence is TGCAGCGCGCGGACAGGGCCCAATCAGCCCCAGCATTTT.

Concerning this clone: This sample also contains other DNA sequences that code for the same CDR3. The chain carries TRBV10-3 and TRBJ1-6; 8 bases are shared with TRBD1. V was pared by 4 bases and J by 7 bases, with 0 bases of the junction left unmatched. CDR3 length: 13 amino acids. CDR1 is ENHRY and CDR2 is SYGVKD in the germline V gene. In DNA form, the CDR3 reads TGTGCCATCAGTGGACAGGGGAATTCACCCCTCCACTTT. Translated, it gives CAISGQGNSPLHF.

As to this clone: Other DNA sequences in this sample translate to the same CDR3. The genes are TRBV18 and TRBJ1-1; D possibly corresponds to TRBD1 (6 bases). CDR1 and CDR2 (germline): KGHSH, LQKENI. V gave up 4 bases and J gave up 1 base, with 7 bases separating them. This CDR3 comprises 13 residues. Written as DNA, the CDR3 is TGTGCCAGCTCACGGACAGCGAACACTGAAGCTTTCTTT. This translates into CASSRTANTEAFF.

The genes are TRBV11-2 and TRBJ2-3; D may be TRBD1 or TRBD2 (6 bases each). The CDR3 loop spans 14 amino acids. V lost 2 bases, J lost 6 bases, and 12 bases lay in between. From germline, CDR1 is SGHAT and CDR2 FQNNGV. The CDR3 DNA is TGTGCCAGCAGCTTAACAGGGAGGAGGGATACGCAGTATTTT. It translates to CASSLTGRRDTQYF. Full variable domain (outside the CDR3, taken from reference TRBV11-2 and TRBJ2-3): EAGVAQSPRYKIIEKRQSVAFWCNPISGHATLYWYQQILGQGPKLLIQFQNNGVVDDSQLPKDRFSAERLKGVDSTLKIQPAKLEDSAVYLCASSLTGRRDTQYFGPGTRLTVL.

The genes are TRBV27 and TRBJ1-4, with 9 bases identical to TRBD1. From germline, CDR1 is MNHEY and CDR2 SMNVEV (reference sequence). Trimming took 6 bases from V and 6 from J; bases not matched to a gene: 5. The CDR3 has 14 residues. The CDR3 nucleotides read TGTGCCAGCAGACAGACAGGGGGGGATGAAAAACTGTTTTTT. Translation: CASRQTGGDEKLFF.

The gene calls are TRBV5-1 and TRBJ1-2; the D is unclear. Trimming took off 0 bases at V and 8 bases at J, with 11 bases between the two ends. Germline loops: CDR1 SGHRS, CDR2 YFSETQ. The length of the CDR3 is 13 residues. CDR3 residues: CASSLVPREGYTF. In nucleotides, the CDR3 is TGCGCCAGCAGCTTGGTCCCTAGGGAAGGCTACACCTTC.